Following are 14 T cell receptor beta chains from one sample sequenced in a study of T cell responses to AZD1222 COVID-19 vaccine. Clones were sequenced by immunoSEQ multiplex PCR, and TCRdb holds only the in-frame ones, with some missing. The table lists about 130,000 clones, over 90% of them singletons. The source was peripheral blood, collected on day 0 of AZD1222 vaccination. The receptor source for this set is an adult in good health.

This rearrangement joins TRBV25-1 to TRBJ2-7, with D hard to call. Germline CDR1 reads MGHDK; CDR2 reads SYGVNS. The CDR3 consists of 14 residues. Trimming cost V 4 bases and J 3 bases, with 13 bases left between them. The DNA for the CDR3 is TGTGCCAGCAGTGCGGGCACACCCTACTACGAGCAGTACTTC. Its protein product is CASSAGTPYYEQYF.

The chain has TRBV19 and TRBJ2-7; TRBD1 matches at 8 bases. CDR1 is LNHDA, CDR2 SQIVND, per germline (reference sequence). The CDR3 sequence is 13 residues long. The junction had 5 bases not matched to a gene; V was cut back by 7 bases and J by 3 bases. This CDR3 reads CASKLTGGYEQYF. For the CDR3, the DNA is TGTGCCAGTAAACTCACAGGGGGCTACGAGCAGTACTTC. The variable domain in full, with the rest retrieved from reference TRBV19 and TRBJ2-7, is DGGITQSPKYLFRKEGQNVTLSCEQNLNHDAMYWYRQDPGQGLRLIYYSQIVNDFQKGDIAEGYSVSREKKESFPLTVTSAQKNPTAFYLCASKLTGGYEQYFGPGTRLTVT.

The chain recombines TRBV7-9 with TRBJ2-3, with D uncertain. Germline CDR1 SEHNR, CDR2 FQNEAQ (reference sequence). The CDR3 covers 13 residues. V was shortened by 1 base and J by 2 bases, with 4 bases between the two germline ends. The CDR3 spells CASSLDPTDTQYF. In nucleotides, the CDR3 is TGTGCCAGCAGCTTAGACCCCACAGATACGCAGTATTTT.

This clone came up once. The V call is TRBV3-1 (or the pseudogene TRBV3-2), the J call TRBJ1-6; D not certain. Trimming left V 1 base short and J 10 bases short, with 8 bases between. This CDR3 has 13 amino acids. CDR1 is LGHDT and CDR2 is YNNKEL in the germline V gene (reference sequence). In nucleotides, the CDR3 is TGTGCCAGCAGCCAAGTGGCCCCGTCACCCCTCCACTTT. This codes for CASSQVAPSPLHF.

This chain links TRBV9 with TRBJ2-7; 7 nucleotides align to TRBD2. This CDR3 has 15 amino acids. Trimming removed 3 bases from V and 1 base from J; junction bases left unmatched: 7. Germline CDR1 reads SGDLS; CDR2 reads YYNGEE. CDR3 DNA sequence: TGTGCCAGCAGCGGAGGTCTAGCGGATTCCTACGAGCAGTACTTC. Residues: CASSGGLADSYEQYF.

CDR3 region: CASSQDWGQPQHF. The CDR3 coding sequence is TGTGCCAGCAGCCAAGATTGGGGTCAGCCCCAGCATTTT. The chain links TRBV3-1 (or the pseudogene TRBV3-2) to TRBJ1-5; D gene uncertain. V was shortened by 0 bases and J by 6 bases, with 6 bases between the two germline ends. From germline, CDR1 is LGHDT and CDR2 YNNKEL (reference sequence). There are 13 residues in the CDR3.

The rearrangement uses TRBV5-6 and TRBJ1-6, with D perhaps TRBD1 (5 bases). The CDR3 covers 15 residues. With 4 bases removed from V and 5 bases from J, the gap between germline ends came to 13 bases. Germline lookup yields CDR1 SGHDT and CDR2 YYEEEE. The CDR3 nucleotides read TGTGCCAGCAGCCCCGGCGGGGCGAATAATTCACCCCTCCACTTT. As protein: CASSPGGANNSPLHF.

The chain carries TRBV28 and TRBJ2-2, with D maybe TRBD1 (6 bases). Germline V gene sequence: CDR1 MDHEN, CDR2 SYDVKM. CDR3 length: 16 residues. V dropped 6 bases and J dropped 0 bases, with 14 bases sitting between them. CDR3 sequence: CASRTDDRTNTGELFF. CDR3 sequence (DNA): TGTGCCAGCAGGACGGATGACAGGACGAACACCGGGGAGCTGTTTTTT.

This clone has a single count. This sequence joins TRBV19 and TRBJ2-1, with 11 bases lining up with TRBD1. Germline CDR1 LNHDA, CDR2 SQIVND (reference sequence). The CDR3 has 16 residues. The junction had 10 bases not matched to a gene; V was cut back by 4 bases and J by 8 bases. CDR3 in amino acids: CASSTRTGGAVDEQFF. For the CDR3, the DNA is TGTGCCAGTAGTACACGGACAGGGGGCGCGGTCGATGAGCAGTTCTTC.

The DNA for the CDR3 is TGCGCCAGCAGCAGCGAAGAGACAGGGGGCACTGAAGCTTTCTTT. Translated: CASSSEETGGTEAFF. The rearrangement joins TRBV5-1 to TRBJ1-1; 9 bases match TRBD1. This CDR3 spans 15 amino acids. Germline V gives CDR1 SGHRS, CDR2 YFSETQ. The ends lost 4 bases at V and 4 bases at J; junction bases unmatched: 8. Full variable domain (rest looked up from reference TRBV5-1 and TRBJ1-1): KAGVTQTPRYLIKTRGQQVTLSCSPISGHRSVSWYQQTPGQGLQFLFEYFSETQRNKGNFPGRFSGRQFSNSRSEMNVSTLELGDSALYLCASSSEETGGTEAFFGQGTRLTVV.

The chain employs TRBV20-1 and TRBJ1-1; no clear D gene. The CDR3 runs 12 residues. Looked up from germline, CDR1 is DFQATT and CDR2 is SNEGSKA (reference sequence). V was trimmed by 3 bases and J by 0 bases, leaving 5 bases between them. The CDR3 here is CSASFMNTEAFF. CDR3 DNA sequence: TGCAGTGCTAGTTTCATGAACACTGAAGCTTTCTTT.

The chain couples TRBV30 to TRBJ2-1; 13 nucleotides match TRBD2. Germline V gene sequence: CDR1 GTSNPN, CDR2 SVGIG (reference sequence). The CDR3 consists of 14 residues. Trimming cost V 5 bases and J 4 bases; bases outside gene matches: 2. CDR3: CAWQTSGRYNEQFF. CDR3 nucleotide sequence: TGTGCCTGGCAGACTAGCGGGAGGTACAATGAGCAGTTCTTC.

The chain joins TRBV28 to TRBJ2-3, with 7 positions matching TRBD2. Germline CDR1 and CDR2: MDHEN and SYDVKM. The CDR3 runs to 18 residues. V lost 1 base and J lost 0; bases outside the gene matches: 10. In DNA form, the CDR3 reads TGTGCCAGCAGTTTATCCCCCAACCCTAGCGGTAGCACAGATACGCAGTATTTT. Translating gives CASSLSPNPSGSTDTQYF.

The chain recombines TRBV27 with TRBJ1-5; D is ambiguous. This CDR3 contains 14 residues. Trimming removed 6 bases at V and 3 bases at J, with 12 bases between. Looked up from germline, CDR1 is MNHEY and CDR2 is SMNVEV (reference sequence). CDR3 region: CASRARRDNQPQHF. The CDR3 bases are TGTGCCAGCAGAGCCCGACGGGACAATCAGCCCCAGCATTTT.